This TCR beta chain is drawn from a study of T cells after yellow fever vaccination. Germline lookup yields CDR1 SGDLS and CDR2 YYNGEE. There are 14 residues in the CDR3. The V end was cut by 7 bases, the J end by 6 bases, with 17 bases between. TCRdb redid the calling of the 5' RACE reads with MiXCR, one entry per CDR3 protein. Here the sample spans some 320,000 distinct CDR3 sequences, 4.1% being singletons. This clonotype was recorded a few times. This TCR was sampled from a man between 18 and 29 years old who received the YFV17D yellow fever vaccine. The V gene is TRBV9, the J gene TRBJ2-1; D might be TRBD2 (6 bases). This specimen was PBMCs, taken 5 days after the yellow fever booster vaccination. The CDR3 DNA reads TGTGCCAGCGGGGAGGACTCGGCCGTCAATGAGCAGTTCTTC. As protein: CASGEDSAVNEQFF.